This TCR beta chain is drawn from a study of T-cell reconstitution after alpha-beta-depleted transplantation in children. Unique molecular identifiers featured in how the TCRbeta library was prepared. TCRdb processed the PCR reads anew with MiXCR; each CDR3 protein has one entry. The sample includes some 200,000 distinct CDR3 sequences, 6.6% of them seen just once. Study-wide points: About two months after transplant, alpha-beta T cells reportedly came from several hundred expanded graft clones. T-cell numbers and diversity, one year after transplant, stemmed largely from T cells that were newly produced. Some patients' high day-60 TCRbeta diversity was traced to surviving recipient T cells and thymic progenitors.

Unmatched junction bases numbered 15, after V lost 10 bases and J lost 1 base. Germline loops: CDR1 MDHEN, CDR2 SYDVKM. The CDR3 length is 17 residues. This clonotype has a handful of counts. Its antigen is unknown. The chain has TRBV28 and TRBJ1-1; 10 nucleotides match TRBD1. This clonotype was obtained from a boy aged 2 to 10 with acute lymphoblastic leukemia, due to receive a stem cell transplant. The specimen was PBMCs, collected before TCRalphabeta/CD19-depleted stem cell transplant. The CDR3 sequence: CATQGTGAVLGNTEAFF. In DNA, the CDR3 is TGTGCCACCCAGGGGACAGGGGCTGTATTGGGGAACACTGAAGCTTTCTTT.